The entry below gives a single T cell receptor (beta chain) sequence along with its context. Its antigen is currently unknown. These donors counted as nominally healthy when sampled, but unrecorded immune exposures were likely. Germline V CDR1 and CDR2: SEHNR, FQNEAQ (reference sequence). Trimming removed 4 bases from V and 0 bases from J; junction bases left unmatched: 6. CDR3 length equals 15 residues. These data originate in a study of cytomegalovirus exposure and HLA in healthy donors. Overall study findings and caveats: Later genetic work tied a missense DCLRE1C variant to beta-chain V and J trimming.

This PCR relied on a set of 60 Vbeta primers and 13 Jbeta primers. Here immunoSEQ multiplex PCR was the method, and the copy in TCRdb shows in-frame clones only, minus some. In the table there are roughly 180,000 clones, approximately 81% of which are singletons. The sequenced material came from PBMCs. V usage is TRBV7-9 and J usage is TRBJ2-7; TRBD1 matches 7 bases. The sequence came from a man aged 25 to 40 in good health and CMV-seronegative. DNA for the CDR3: TGTGCCAGCAGCTCCTCGGACAGGTCCTCCTACGAGCAGTACTTC. Residues: CASSSSDRSSYEQYF.